This T cell receptor (beta chain) was sequenced during a study of T-cell memory formation after mild COVID-19. Study in general: Clusters of TCRs were largely donor specific.

V gave up 1 base and J gave up 4 bases; unmatched junction bases: 6. The CDR3 extends over 17 amino acids. Germline V CDR1 and CDR2: LGHNA, YNFKEQ. Using constant-segment primers, 5'RACE produced TCR alpha and TCR beta cDNA libraries carrying sample barcodes and UMIs. MiXCR, run by TCRdb on the 5' RACE reads, gives a single entry per CDR3 protein. Of a few hundred thousand distinct CDR3 sequences listed, roughly 15% are singletons. Study findings and constraints: Among CD4+ contracting clones, most were CM and EM, and CD8+ ones EMRA. Some responding clones appeared in pre-infection memory, suggesting cross-reactive memory joined.

This clonotype has more than one count but fewer than ten. What it binds is unknown. This clonotype was sampled from a man between 18 and 29 years old who had mild COVID-19 (a few samples of this study predate the infection). Cell type and time point are not known. The sequencing input was PBMCs or a T cell subset sorted from them (not recorded which). The rearrangement uses TRBV4-2 and TRBJ2-3, with 12 bases matching TRBD1. The DNA of the CDR3 is TGTGCCAGCAGCCAAGCGTTGGGACAGGGGGCGGCAGATACGCAGTATTTT. Encoded protein: CASSQALGQGAADTQYF.